This is a list of T cell receptor beta chains from one sample in a study of monozygotic twins with inflammatory bowel disease. Following a re-call of the 5' RACE reads, TCRdb has one entry per CDR3 protein and lacks DNA. Recorded here are about 420,000 distinct CDR3 sequences; the top ten clones represent more than 2%. The source material was blood. These receptors were obtained from a human donor with ulcerative colitis or Crohn's disease, or a healthy co-twin of an affected twin (not recorded which). CDR3s include the opening cysteine and the closing phenylalanine or tryptophan.

J gene	V gene	CDR3 protein
TRBJ2-1	TRBV10-2	CASSEFPSGANEQFF
TRBJ1-1	TRBV28	CASSSIVTALNTEAFF
TRBJ2-1	TRBV27	CASSLSSGRSSYNEQFF
TRBJ2-7	TRBV20-1	CSVVGGRRPEQYF
TRBJ2-1	TRBV5-1	CASSLPRGGDNEQFF
TRBJ2-2	TRBV4-3	CASSHGLAGTGELFF
TRBJ2-7	TRBV10-3	CAIRTSGGPTEQYF
TRBJ2-1	TRBV2	CASTFKGSTTSYNEQFF
TRBJ1-1	TRBV6-5	CASMLNTEAFF
TRBJ2-3	TRBV5-8	CASSLHGADTQYF